A single sample gave rise to the 25 T cell receptor beta chains below, sequenced in a study of T cell responses to AZD1222 COVID-19 vaccine. Produced via immunoSEQ multiplex PCR; TCRdb's table is partial and in-frame only. This table holds around 79,000 clones, around 88% found once. The sequencing used peripheral blood, collected on day 0 of AZD1222 vaccination. The receptors shown here come from an adult in good health.

V gene TRBV11-2 combines with J gene TRBJ2-1, with D perhaps being TRBD1 or TRBD2 (5 bases each). Trimming pared 2 bases from V and 9 bases from J, leaving 23 bases between. Looked up from germline, CDR1 is SGHAT and CDR2 is FQNNGV. The CDR3 length is 17 residues. CDR3 amino acids: CASSLYGAGTVNREQFF. In nucleotides, the CDR3 is TGTGCCAGCAGCTTATACGGGGCCGGGACCGTTAATCGTGAGCAGTTCTTC.

The rearrangement uses TRBV5-6 and TRBJ2-5, with D uncertain. CDR1 and CDR2 from the germline V gene are SGHDT and YYEEEE. The CDR3 spans 13 residues. V shed 4 bases and J shed 4 bases, with 11 bases lying between them. The CDR3 sequence is CASSPRWGETQYF. The CDR3 coding sequence is TGTGCCAGCAGCCCCAGGTGGGGAGAGACCCAGTACTTC.

The CDR3 DNA reads TGTGCCAGCAGCCTCTCTCTAGCGGGGGCTGAGCAGTTCTTC. It codes for CASSLSLAGAEQFF. The chain links TRBV7-8 to TRBJ2-1; 10 bases fit TRBD2. V lost 5 bases, J lost 9 bases, and 7 bases stayed unmatched. In germline, CDR1 is SGHVS, CDR2 FQNEAQ. This CDR3 contains 14 residues. Together with reference TRBV7-8 and TRBJ2-1, the CDR3 gives the full variable domain: GAGVSQSPRYKVAKRGQDVALRCDPISGHVSLFWYQQALGQGPEFLTYFQNEAQLDKSGLPSDRFFAERPEGSVSTLKIQRTQQEDSAVYLCASSLSLAGAEQFFGPGTRLTVL.

The chain links TRBV24-1 to TRBJ2-3, with D unclear. This CDR3 spans 11 amino acids. Germline V gene lookup returns CDR1 KGHDR and CDR2 SFDVKD. The V end was cut by 12 bases, the J end by 1 base, with 7 bases between. The CDR3 reads CAALRTDTQYF. The DNA of the CDR3 is TGTGCCGCCCTCCGCACAGATACGCAGTATTTT.

This clone was observed a single time. This rearrangement joins TRBV3-1 (or the pseudogene TRBV3-2) to TRBJ2-5; D might be TRBD2 (5 bases). Trimming removed 2 bases from V and 5 bases from J, with 15 bases in between. In germline, CDR1 is LGHDT, CDR2 YNNKEL (reference sequence). The CDR3 totals 15 residues. CDR3 DNA: TGTGCCAGCAGCCAAAACCCTTCCCGGGGTGAGACCCAGTACTTC. Its protein product is CASSQNPSRGETQYF.

In DNA, the CDR3 is TGTGCCACCAGCATAGGGAGGGGTACCGGGGATGAGCAGTTCTTC. Translation gives CATSIGRGTGDEQFF. The V and J genes are TRBV15 and TRBJ2-1; 7 nucleotides match TRBD2. The length of the CDR3 is 15 residues. In germline, CDR1 is LNHNV, CDR2 YYDKDF (reference sequence). V lost 4 bases, J lost 8 bases, and 11 bases stayed unmatched.

This chain joins TRBV7-2 and TRBJ2-3; TRBD1 is a possible D gene (6 bases). The V gene's germline CDR1 is SGHTA and CDR2 FQGNSA. V was trimmed by 2 bases and J by 1 base, leaving 7 bases between them. CDR3 length: 14 residues. The DNA of the CDR3 is TGTGCCAGCAGCTTAAGGACAGGCACAGATACGCAGTATTTT. Translation gives CASSLRTGTDTQYF.

The chain combines TRBV28 with TRBJ1-2; the match to TRBD1 covers 12 bases. Germline V gene lookup returns CDR1 MDHEN and CDR2 SYDVKM. J gave up 4 bases and V 5 bases, and 5 bases lay outside the gene matches. CDR3 length equals 15 residues. The DNA for the CDR3 is TGTGCCAGCAGTATAACGGGACAGGGGGCCTATGGCTACACCTTC. It specifies CASSITGQGAYGYTF.

This chain connects TRBV7-8 to TRBJ2-3, with TRBD2 identical over 9 bases. The V gene's germline CDR1 is SGHVS and CDR2 FQNEAQ. V was pared by 1 base and J by 0 bases, with 5 bases of the junction left unmatched. The CDR3 sequence is 17 residues long. The CDR3, as DNA: TGTGCCAGCAGCTTAGGGGCGGGGGGGACTAGCACAGATACGCAGTATTTT. Its protein product is CASSLGAGGTSTDTQYF. The complete variable domain, with remaining parts taken from reference TRBV7-8 and TRBJ2-3, reads GAGVSQSPRYKVAKRGQDVALRCDPISGHVSLFWYQQALGQGPEFLTYFQNEAQLDKSGLPSDRFFAERPEGSVSTLKIQRTQQEDSAVYLCASSLGAGGTSTDTQYFGPGTRLTVL.

J is TRBJ1-1 and V is TRBV3-1 (or the pseudogene TRBV3-2); a weak D match, TRBD1 (6 bases). V was cut by 4 bases and J by 4 bases, with 10 bases left in between. CDR3 length: 13 residues. Germline V gene lookup returns CDR1 LGHDT and CDR2 YNNKEL (reference sequence). CDR3 DNA: TGTGCCAGCAGCCTAGGGGGTAGCACTGAAGCTTTCTTT. Translating gives CASSLGGSTEAFF.

The chain couples TRBV30 to TRBJ1-4, with D uncertain. V lost 3 bases to trimming and J lost 7 bases, with 9 bases between them. This CDR3 has 12 amino acids. The germline CDR1 and CDR2 sequences are GTSNPN and SVGIG (reference sequence). CDR3 loop: CAWRVPGEKLFF. In nucleotides, the CDR3 is TGTGCCTGGAGGGTCCCGGGTGAAAAACTGTTTTTT.

The V and J genes are TRBV4-2 and TRBJ2-7; maybe TRBD1 (6 bases). Deletions cut 2 bases from V and 2 bases from J, with 10 bases between. Germline-derived CDR1 and CDR2 are LGHNA and YNFKEQ. The CDR3 extends over 14 amino acids. The CDR3 DNA reads as TGTGCCAGCAGCCAATCCGACAGGCCCTACGAGCAGTACTTC. It is translated as CASSQSDRPYEQYF.

The genes are TRBV3-1 (or the pseudogene TRBV3-2) and TRBJ2-7; a possible D gene is TRBD2 (7 bases). CDR1 LGHDT and CDR2 YNNKEL come from the germline V gene (reference sequence). This CDR3 spans 14 amino acids. V lost 0 bases to trimming and J lost 2 bases, with 8 bases between them. CDR3 DNA: TGTGCCAGCAGCCAAGAGGGGGGGCCCTACGAGCAGTACTTC. It is translated as CASSQEGGPYEQYF.

The gene calls are TRBV7-9 and TRBJ2-1, with 12 bases matching TRBD2. The CDR3 loop spans 18 amino acids. V trimming: 5 bases; J trimming: 2 bases; junction bases outside the gene matches: 10. The germline CDR1 and CDR2 sequences are SEHNR and FQNEAQ (reference sequence). DNA for the CDR3: TGTGCCAGCAGCCCTATCCTTCCTAGCGGGAGGGCCTACAATGAGCAGTTCTTC. It is translated as CASSPILPSGRAYNEQFF.

CDR3 in DNA: TGTGCCAGCAGCTTAACGGGACAGGGTCAGAATGAGCAGTTCTTC. This gives the protein CASSLTGQGQNEQFF. The rearrangement links TRBV7-3 to TRBJ2-1, with TRBD1 identical over 9 bases. Trimming removed 0 bases from V and 7 bases from J; junction bases left unmatched: 4. Germline CDR1 and CDR2: SGHTA and FQGTGA. This CDR3 comprises 15 residues. Looking up the rest from reference TRBV7-3 and TRBJ2-1 gives the full variable domain: GAGVSQTPSNKVTEKGKYVELRCDPISGHTALYWYRQSLGQGPEFLIYFQGTGAADDSGLPNDRFFAVRPEGSVSTLKIQRTERGDSAVYLCASSLTGQGQNEQFFGPGTRLTVL.

V and J are TRBV14 and TRBJ1-2; D gene uncertain. The germline gives CDR1 SGHDN, CDR2 FVKESK. This CDR3 has 13 amino acids. Between the trimmed V and J ends, which lost 4 bases and 8 bases, there was a span of 14 bases. This CDR3 is CASSLARAGGYTF. The CDR3 coding sequence is TGTGCCAGCAGCCTTGCGAGGGCAGGCGGCTACACCTTC. Using reference TRBV14 and TRBJ1-2 for the parts outside the CDR3, the full variable domain is EAGVTQFPSHSVIEKGQTVTLRCDPISGHDNLYWYRRVMGKEIKFLLHFVKESKQDESGMPNNRFLAERTGGTYSTLKVQPAELEDSGVYFCASSLARAGGYTFGSGTRLTVV.

V gene TRBV27 combines with J gene TRBJ2-7; TRBD1 might be the D (5 bases). V gave up 9 bases and J gave up 3 bases, with 9 bases separating them. This CDR3 is built from 11 residues. The germline gives CDR1 MNHEY, CDR2 SMNVEV (reference sequence). Here the CDR3 reads CASRQNYEQYF. The CDR3 DNA reads TGTGCCAGTAGACAGAACTACGAGCAGTACTTC.

The gene calls are TRBV2 and TRBJ2-2; TRBD2 is a possible D gene (6 bases). V dropped 1 base and J dropped 7 bases, with 16 bases sitting between them. CDR1 and CDR2 (germline): SNHLY, FYNNEI. The CDR3 loop spans 16 amino acids. The DNA of the CDR3 is TGTGCCAGCAGTGAAGTTCGGACGGGAGTCGGCGGGGAGCTGTTTTTT. It translates to CASSEVRTGVGGELFF.

This clone was counted a single time. The V and J genes are TRBV7-8 and TRBJ1-1, with 9 bases fitting TRBD1. J lost 4 bases, V lost 5 bases, and 8 bases had no gene match. The CDR3 covers 15 residues. Germline loops: CDR1 SGHVS, CDR2 FQNEAQ. Here the CDR3 reads CASSRDRVSGTEAFF. The CDR3 nucleotides read TGTGCCAGCAGCCGGGACAGGGTATCGGGCACTGAAGCTTTCTTT. The variable domain in full, with the rest retrieved from reference TRBV7-8 and TRBJ1-1, is GAGVSQSPRYKVAKRGQDVALRCDPISGHVSLFWYQQALGQGPEFLTYFQNEAQLDKSGLPSDRFFAERPEGSVSTLKIQRTQQEDSAVYLCASSRDRVSGTEAFFGQGTRLTVV.

The chain employs TRBV28 and TRBJ2-5, with D perhaps TRBD1 (6 bases). This CDR3 contains 14 residues. The ends were cut back, 10 bases at V and 5 bases at J, with 20 bases in the middle. Germline V gene sequence: CDR1 MDHEN, CDR2 SYDVKM. CDR3 sequence reads: CATEGLQGVETQYF. The CDR3 DNA follows: TGTGCCACCGAAGGGTTACAGGGTGTTGAGACCCAGTACTTC. The full variable domain, in which reference TRBV28 and TRBJ2-5 provide the parts outside the CDR3, is DVKVTQSSRYLVKRTGEKVFLECVQDMDHENMFWYRQDPGLGLRLIYFSYDVKMKEKGDIPEGYSVSREKKERFSLILESASTNQTSMYLCATEGLQGVETQYFGPGTRLLVL.

The V gene is TRBV6-6, the J gene TRBJ2-1; tentative D call: TRBD2 (5 bases). The CDR3 is 15 amino acids. V was clipped by 5 bases and J by 7 bases, with 18 bases between them. Germline loops: CDR1 MNHNY, CDR2 SVGAGI (reference sequence). CDR3 in DNA: TGTGCCAGCAGTCTCGGGGAACGTAGGCGAAATGAGCAGTTCTTC. Translating it yields CASSLGERRRNEQFF.

The count of this clone is one. The chain uses TRBV19 and TRBJ2-2; 8 nucleotides line up with TRBD2. J was trimmed by 5 bases and V by 4 bases; bases with no gene match: 3. Germline V lookup: CDR1 LNHDA, CDR2 SQIVND (reference sequence). CDR3 length equals 14 residues. The DNA of the CDR3 is TGTGCCAGTAGTACCGCGGGAGGTACCGGGGAGCTGTTTTTT. Amino acids: CASSTAGGTGELFF.

The chain joins TRBV10-2 to TRBJ1-3; the D is unclear. V dropped 3 bases and J dropped 4 bases, with 13 bases sitting between them. There are 15 residues in the CDR3. Germline values: CDR1 WSHSY, CDR2 SAAADI. CDR3 region: CASSDQHGGGNTIYF. CDR3 nucleotide sequence: TGCGCCAGCAGTGACCAGCACGGTGGAGGAAACACCATATATTTT.

This clone was counted a single time. V is TRBV4-3 and J is TRBJ2-1; D is unresolved. The germline CDR1 and CDR2 sequences are LGHNA and YSLEER. This CDR3 contains 16 residues. The V end was cut by 1 base, the J end by 0 bases, with 10 bases between. This chain's CDR3 is CASSQALQSSYNEQFF. The CDR3 DNA is TGCGCCAGCAGCCAAGCTTTGCAGAGCTCCTACAATGAGCAGTTCTTC.

The chain couples TRBV7-3 to TRBJ2-7, with D hard to call. The CDR3 runs to 13 residues. Germline V gene sequence: CDR1 SGHTA, CDR2 FQGTGA. V lost 2 bases to trimming and J lost 3 bases, with 8 bases between them. The CDR3 DNA reads as TGTGCCAGCAGCTTACACCCGGGCTACGAGCAGTACTTC. Residues: CASSLHPGYEQYF.